This T cell receptor (beta chain) was sequenced during a study of shared clonotypes between healthy human individuals. Background on the study: In total, the donors were two women and a few men aged 18 to 49. Study findings and constraints: Investigators collected only blood, and repertoires in tissues likely differ.

From germline, CDR1 is LNHDA and CDR2 SQIVND (reference sequence). The V segment lost 7 bases and the J segment 0 bases; nucleotides outside the gene matches: 1. This CDR3 has 14 residues. As processed by the authors: For the immunoSEQ data, sequences were junction-only without quality scores, so filtering differed. TCRdb's table, derived via immunoSEQ multiplex PCR, lists solely in-frame clones and lacks some. The D gene and trimming were derived from the DNA, and the V and J assignments and clone size from that table. The sample holds hundreds of thousands of clones, 95% to 96% seen once. CD45RO-negative cells were positively selected for CCR7, leaving out terminally differentiated effector memory CD45RA+ cells. As concerns this clone: Its target is unknown.

The chain combines TRBV19 with TRBJ2-7; 12 bases match TRBD2. This TCR came from a woman younger than 45 in good health. The sequenced sample consisted of naive CD8+ T cells sorted from blood. The CDR3 DNA is TGTGCCAGTATGACTAGCGGGAGCTCCTACGAGCAGTACTTC. Translation gives CASMTSGSSYEQYF. The whole variable domain, filled in from reference TRBV19 and TRBJ2-7, reads DGGITQSPKYLFRKEGQNVTLSCEQNLNHDAMYWYRQDPGQGLRLIYYSQIVNDFQKGDIAEGYSVSREKKESFPLTVTSAQKNPTAFYLCASMTSGSSYEQYFGPGTRLTVT.